These 32 T cell receptor beta chains were all obtained from the same sample, sequenced in a study of vaccination effects on CD4 cells after COVID-19. No antigens are known for them. Measured with immunoSEQ multiplex PCR; TCRdb has only the in-frame clones, and not every one. Here the sample spans 70,000 or so clones, approximately 73% being singletons. Following a roughly eleven-day culture, CD4+ T cells were purified. Each person got two doses of an mRNA SARS-CoV-2 vaccine, BNT162b2 or mRNA-1273. This specimen consisted of CD4+ T cells from PBMCs cultured without peptide, obtained after COVID-19 vaccination. Source of these receptors: a human donor who received a COVID-19 vaccine.

The gene calls are TRBV7-9 and TRBJ2-3, with no clear D. CDR3 length: 12 amino acids. Between the trimmed V and J ends, which lost 8 bases and 2 bases, there was a span of 8 bases. Germline V gene lookup returns CDR1 SEHNR and CDR2 FQNEAQ (reference sequence). The DNA for the CDR3 is TGTGCCAGCGTCCTCCACACAGATACGCAGTATTTT. Encoded protein: CASVLHTDTQYF.

The V gene is TRBV20-1, the J gene TRBJ2-2; 9 bases are a match to TRBD2. V dropped 3 bases and J dropped 4; count of bases not matched to a gene: 9. The CDR3 totals 16 residues. The germline V gene has CDR1 DFQATT and CDR2 SNEGSKA (reference sequence). CDR3 DNA sequence: TGCAGTGCTAGTCCTAGCGGGACAAGGGGCACCGGGGAGCTGTTTTTT. It is translated as CSASPSGTRGTGELFF.

The chain combines TRBV28 with TRBJ1-2; D gene uncertain. Germline V CDR1 and CDR2: MDHEN, SYDVKM. Trimming shortened V by 6 bases and J by 9 bases, and 17 bases separated the two germline ends. The CDR3 consists of 13 residues. The CDR3 DNA follows: TGTGCCAGCAGCCCCCCGAAGGGAGGGAGCTACACCTTC. Its protein is CASSPPKGGSYTF.

The chain employs TRBV7-2 and TRBJ1-6; tentatively, D is TRBD1 (6 bases). Looked up from germline, CDR1 is SGHTA and CDR2 is FQGNSA. The germline V and J ends were trimmed by 2 bases and 7 bases, with 12 bases remaining between them. The CDR3 spans 15 residues. This CDR3 is CASSLSPGQNSPLHF. CDR3 DNA sequence: TGTGCCAGCAGCTTATCCCCCGGACAGAATTCACCCCTCCACTTT.

This chain uses TRBV4-1 with TRBJ2-5; D unresolved. The germline gives CDR1 MGHRA, CDR2 YSYEKL. V gave up 1 base and J gave up 2 bases, with 5 bases separating them. This CDR3 has 13 residues. CDR3 loop: CASSQGLQETQYF. The CDR3 nucleotides read TGCGCCAGCAGCCAAGGACTTCAAGAGACCCAGTACTTC.

The chain carries TRBV30 and TRBJ1-6; 7 nucleotides agree with TRBD1. The CDR3 runs to 16 residues. V lost 4 bases, J lost 3 bases, and 9 bases stayed unmatched. Per germline, CDR1 GTSNPN and CDR2 SVGIG (reference sequence). In DNA, the CDR3 is TGTGCCTGGACCGGATCAGGGGGGCTCTATAATTCACCCCTCCACTTT. Translation gives CAWTGSGGLYNSPLHF.

Written as DNA, the CDR3 is TGTGCCAGCAGACCACAGGGTTTCGGAAACACCATATATTTT. Translating gives CASRPQGFGNTIYF. The V gene is TRBV6-5, the J gene TRBJ1-3; perhaps TRBD1 as D (6 bases). The CDR3 sequence is 14 residues long. V lost 6 bases, J lost 4 bases, and 13 bases lay in between. Germline-derived CDR1 and CDR2 are MNHEY and SVGAGI.

The V and J genes are TRBV3-1 (or the pseudogene TRBV3-2) and TRBJ1-2; D is undetermined. Looked up from germline, CDR1 is LGHDT and CDR2 is YNNKEL (reference sequence). V was shortened by 5 bases and J by 8 bases, with 12 bases between the two germline ends. The CDR3 is made up of 12 amino acids. The CDR3 protein is CASSTTTSGYTF. As DNA, the CDR3 is TGTGCCAGCAGCACAACAACGAGCGGCTACACCTTC.

The rearrangement uses TRBV28 and TRBJ1-5; the D gene is possibly TRBD1 (5 bases). The germline V gene has CDR1 MDHEN and CDR2 SYDVKM. The CDR3 is made up of 18 amino acids. V was cut by 1 base and J by 0 bases, with 16 bases left in between. In DNA, the CDR3 is TGTGCCAGCAGTTTATCGGGGCCGACCCAGTATAGCAATCAGCCCCAGCATTTT. Translated, it gives CASSLSGPTQYSNQPQHF.

V usage is TRBV29-1 and J usage is TRBJ2-5; D could derive from TRBD1 or TRBD2 (6 bases each). The germline CDR1 and CDR2 sequences are SQVTM and ANQGSEA. The CDR3 runs to 12 residues. CDR3 residues: CSHRGGPETQYF. In DNA, the CDR3 is TGCAGTCACCGTGGGGGGCCGGAGACCCAGTACTTC.

The chain is built from TRBV18 and TRBJ2-5; D is possibly TRBD1 or TRBD2 (5 bases each). CDR3 length equals 14 residues. V lost 4 bases, J lost 2 bases, and 11 bases lay in between. CDR1 KGHSH and CDR2 LQKENI come from the germline V gene. This CDR3 is CASSLGREQETQYF. The CDR3 DNA reads TGTGCCAGCTCACTAGGCAGGGAGCAAGAGACCCAGTACTTC.

The chain has TRBV18 and TRBJ2-2, with D possibly TRBD2 on 6 matching bases. The CDR3 sequence is 16 residues long. CDR1 and CDR2 from the germline V gene are KGHSH and LQKENI. Trimming removed 3 bases at V and 6 bases at J, with 17 bases between. The CDR3 DNA follows: TGTGCCAGCTCACCTAACACCGGGAGAGCCGCCGGGGAGCTGTTTTTT. The encoded protein is CASSPNTGRAAGELFF.

The chain couples TRBV2 to TRBJ1-5, with a tentative D call TRBD1 (5 bases). V shed 6 bases and J shed 9 bases, with 15 bases lying between them. The germline V gene encodes CDR1 SNHLY and CDR2 FYNNEI. This CDR3 has 13 residues. The CDR3 DNA follows: TGTGCCAGCAGCGGGAAGGGGTCTGGGCCCCAGCATTTT. As protein: CASSGKGSGPQHF.

The chain combines TRBV5-1 with TRBJ1-3; D ambiguous. CDR1 is SGHRS, CDR2 YFSETQ, per germline. This CDR3 has 16 amino acids. V gave up 0 bases and J gave up 1 base, with 11 bases separating them. The CDR3 loop reads CASSLELSGSGNTIYF. The CDR3 region has the DNA TGCGCCAGCAGCTTGGAGTTATCGGGGTCTGGAAACACCATATATTTT.

This chain joins TRBV5-1 and TRBJ2-2, with TRBD2 as a possible D gene (5 bases). CDR1 is SGHRS and CDR2 is YFSETQ in the germline V gene. Trimming shortened V by 4 bases and J by 5 bases, and 18 bases separated the two germline ends. This CDR3 contains 16 residues. CDR3 region: CASSPPLAVGTGELFF. The CDR3 nucleotides read TGCGCCAGCAGCCCCCCTCTAGCCGTTGGTACCGGGGAGCTGTTTTTT.

The rearrangement links TRBV24-1 to TRBJ1-1, with 7 bases matching TRBD1. CDR1 is KGHDR, CDR2 SFDVKD, per germline. The CDR3 consists of 14 residues. Trimming cost V 3 bases and J 11 bases; bases outside gene matches: 11. The CDR3 DNA reads as TGTGCCACCAGTGATAGACAGGGTAAGGCTGGCGCTTTCTTT. Translating it yields CATSDRQGKAGAFF.

V is TRBV11-1 and J is TRBJ2-1; tentative D call: TRBD1 (5 bases). CDR1 is SGHAT and CDR2 is FQDESV in the germline V gene (reference sequence). Trimming shortened V by 5 bases and J by 11 bases, and 19 bases separated the two germline ends. The CDR3 covers 14 residues. The CDR3 sequence: CASSAEVGRVKQFF. Here the CDR3 DNA reads TGTGCCAGCAGCGCCGAGGTGGGCAGGGTTAAGCAGTTCTTC.

In DNA form, the CDR3 reads TGCGCCAGCAGCTTGGACCTCGGCCCGAAAGCTTTCTTT. Amino acids: CASSLDLGPKAFF. This chain joins TRBV5-1 and TRBJ1-1; D is undetermined. Trimming pared 0 bases from V and 9 bases from J, leaving 12 bases between. Germline V gives CDR1 SGHRS, CDR2 YFSETQ. The CDR3 contains 13 residues.

The rearrangement joins TRBV11-3 to TRBJ2-5; TRBD2 aligns across 8 bases. The germline V gene encodes CDR1 SGHNT and CDR2 YENEEA. The CDR3 totals 14 residues. Germline trimming cut 3 bases from V and 4 bases from J; bases unmatched to any gene: 4. CDR3 region: CASSLGRGAETQYF. CDR3 nucleotide sequence: TGTGCCAGCAGCTTGGGGCGGGGGGCAGAGACCCAGTACTTC. Looking up the rest from reference TRBV11-3 and TRBJ2-5 gives the full variable domain: EAGVVQSPRYKIIEKKQPVAFWCNPISGHNTLYWYLQNLGQGPELLIRYENEEAVDDSQLPKDRFSAERLKGVDSTLKIQPAELGDSAVYLCASSLGRGAETQYFGPGTRLLVL.

In nucleotides, the CDR3 is TGTGCCAGCAGCCTGAATCGGGATGTTCAATTGGATGAGCAGTTCTTC. Its protein is CASSLNRDVQLDEQFF. V and J are TRBV5-7 and TRBJ2-1, with D perhaps matching TRBD2 (5 bases). TRBV5-7 carries the ORF label, with uncertain function. Between the trimmed V and J ends, which lost 4 bases and 8 bases, there was a span of 22 bases. The CDR3 is made up of 16 amino acids.

This clone appeared a few times. J is TRBJ2-5 and V is TRBV27; D is ambiguous. Trimming cost V 8 bases and J 13 bases, with 8 bases left between them. The CDR3 has 8 amino acids. CDR1 and CDR2 from the germline V gene are MNHEY and SMNVEV (reference sequence). CDR3 in amino acids: CASVLPYF. CDR3 sequence (DNA): TGTGCCAGCGTACTCCCGTACTTC.

The V call is TRBV5-1, the J call TRBJ2-2, with TRBD1 identical over 9 bases. The CDR3 loop spans 16 amino acids. Germline trimming cut 4 bases from V and 6 bases from J; bases unmatched to any gene: 10. CDR1 and CDR2 from the germline V gene are SGHRS and YFSETQ. CDR3 coding DNA: TGCGCCAGCAGCCTGCGACAGGGGGGCATATCCGGGGAGCTGTTTTTT. Residues: CASSLRQGGISGELFF.

The CDR3: CASSHDPSQGSGQPQHF. CDR3 coding DNA: TGCGCCAGCAGCCACGACCCTAGTCAGGGAAGTGGGCAGCCCCAGCATTTT. The gene calls are TRBV4-1 and TRBJ1-5; maybe TRBD1 (5 bases). CDR1 is MGHRA and CDR2 is YSYEKL in the germline V gene. Trimming took off 3 bases at V and 7 bases at J, with 22 bases between the two ends. The CDR3 spans 17 residues.

The genes are TRBV7-2 and TRBJ2-2, with D unclear. Germline CDR1 is SGHTA and CDR2 is FQGNSA. The CDR3 runs 16 residues. V dropped 2 bases and J dropped 0 bases, with 10 bases sitting between them. CDR3 sequence: CASSLSPGPNTGELFF. The CDR3, as DNA: TGTGCCAGCAGCTTATCTCCAGGTCCGAACACCGGGGAGCTGTTTTTT.

The table lists this clone with a count of one. The chain is built from TRBV4-1 and TRBJ2-3; D not resolved. The CDR3 runs to 17 residues. Trimming took off 4 bases at V and 0 bases at J, with 17 bases between the two ends. Germline V gene data show CDR1 as MGHRA and CDR2 as YSYEKL. DNA of the CDR3: TGCGCCAGCAGCCTAACTGTAGGGCGGCTTAGCACAGATACGCAGTATTTT. It translates to CASSLTVGRLSTDTQYF.

V usage is TRBV7-3 and J usage is TRBJ2-1, with a weak D call TRBD2 (5 bases). The germline V and J ends were trimmed by 3 bases and 4 bases, with 7 bases remaining between them. The CDR3 sequence is 13 residues long. From germline, CDR1 is SGHTA and CDR2 FQGTGA. The CDR3 region has the DNA TGTGCCAGCAGCTTTGGCGGGTACAATGAGCAGTTCTTC. It translates to CASSFGGYNEQFF.

This clone was seen just once. The chain links TRBV4-1 to TRBJ2-6; TRBD1 or TRBD2 may be the D gene (7 bases each). CDR1 and CDR2 from the germline V gene are MGHRA and YSYEKL. This CDR3 spans 18 amino acids. Trimming cost V 2 bases and J 1 base, with 15 bases left between them. This CDR3 reads CASSQPTGRGSGANVLTF. The CDR3 region has the DNA TGCGCCAGCAGCCAACCGACAGGGAGGGGATCTGGGGCCAACGTCCTGACTTTC.

This chain connects TRBV4-3 to TRBJ1-2; D uncertain. Germline CDR1 LGHNA, CDR2 YSLEER. CDR3 length: 13 amino acids. V lost 0 bases to trimming and J lost 8 bases, with 10 bases between them. The CDR3 here is CASSQEEGRGYTF. The DNA of the CDR3 is TGCGCCAGCAGCCAAGAGGAGGGAAGGGGCTACACCTTC.

V gene TRBV5-6 combines with J gene TRBJ1-2; no firm D call. The V gene's germline CDR1 is SGHDT and CDR2 YYEEEE. The V end lost 0 bases, the J end lost 4 bases, and 10 bases lay between the germline ends. The CDR3 totals 14 residues. In DNA form, the CDR3 reads TGTGCCAGCAGCTTGGGGTCTGCCGCCTATGGCTACACCTTC. This gives the protein CASSLGSAAYGYTF.

The V and J genes are TRBV2 and TRBJ2-6; D is uncertain. The CDR3 totals 15 residues. The germline CDR1 and CDR2 sequences are SNHLY and FYNNEI. V was clipped by 6 bases and J by 0 bases, with 9 bases between them. CDR3 DNA sequence: TGTGCCAGCAGGTGGGGTATCTCTGGGGCCAACGTCCTGACTTTC. Translation gives CASRWGISGANVLTF.

This chain connects TRBV10-3 to TRBJ2-5; D unresolved. Germline V gene sequence: CDR1 ENHRY, CDR2 SYGVKD. V lost 3 bases to trimming and J lost 5 bases, with 10 bases between them. This CDR3 contains 13 residues. The chain's CDR3 is CAISDPRRETQYF. CDR3 DNA: TGTGCCATCAGTGATCCCAGGCGGGAGACCCAGTACTTC.

V and J are TRBV5-1 and TRBJ1-4, with TRBD1 identical over 11 bases. With V trimmed by 5 bases and J by 7 bases, 7 bases remained unmatched. Germline CDR1 is SGHRS and CDR2 is YFSETQ. This CDR3 is built from 15 residues. CDR3 in DNA: TGCGCCAGCAGTTGGTCGGGGACAGGGGGTGAAAAACTGTTTTTT. Translation gives CASSWSGTGGEKLFF.